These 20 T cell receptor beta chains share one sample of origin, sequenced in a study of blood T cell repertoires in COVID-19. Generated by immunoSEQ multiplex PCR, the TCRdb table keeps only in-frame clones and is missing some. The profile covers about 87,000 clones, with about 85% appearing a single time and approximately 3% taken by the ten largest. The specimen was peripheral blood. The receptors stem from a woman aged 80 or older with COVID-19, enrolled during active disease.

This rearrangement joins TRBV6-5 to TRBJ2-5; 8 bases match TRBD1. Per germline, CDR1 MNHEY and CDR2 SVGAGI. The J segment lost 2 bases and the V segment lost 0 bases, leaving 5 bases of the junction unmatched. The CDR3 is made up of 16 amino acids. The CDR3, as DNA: TGTGCCAGCAGTTACTCCAGGACAGGGAGACAAGAGACCCAGTACTTC. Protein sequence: CASSYSRTGRQETQYF.

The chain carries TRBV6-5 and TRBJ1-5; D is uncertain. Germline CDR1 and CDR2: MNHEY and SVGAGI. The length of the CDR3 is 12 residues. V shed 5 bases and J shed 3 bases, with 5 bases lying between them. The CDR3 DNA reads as TGTGCCAGCAGTCCTTCCAATCAGCCCCAGCATTTT. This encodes CASSPSNQPQHF.

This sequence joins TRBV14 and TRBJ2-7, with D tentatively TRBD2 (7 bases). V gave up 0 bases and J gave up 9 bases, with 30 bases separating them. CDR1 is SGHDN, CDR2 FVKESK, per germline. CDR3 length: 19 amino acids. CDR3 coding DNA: TGTGCCAGCAGCCAAGAGGGGGCTGGAACGGGAGGACCTTACGATTGGCAGTACTTC. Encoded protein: CASSQEGAGTGGPYDWQYF.

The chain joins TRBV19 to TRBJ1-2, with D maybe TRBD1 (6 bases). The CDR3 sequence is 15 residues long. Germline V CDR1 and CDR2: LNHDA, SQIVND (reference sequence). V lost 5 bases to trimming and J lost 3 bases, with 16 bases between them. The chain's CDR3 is CASSPHRDTHYGYTF. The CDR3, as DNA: TGTGCCAGTAGTCCACACCGGGACACGCACTATGGCTACACCTTC.

CDR3 sequence reads: CASSFTGVGYTF. The CDR3 DNA reads as TGTGCCAGCAGCTTTACCGGGGTTGGCTACACCTTC. This chain uses TRBV7-8 with TRBJ1-2, with D uncertain. CDR3 length equals 12 residues. Germline V gene data show CDR1 as SGHVS and CDR2 as FQNEAQ. V shed 3 bases and J shed 7 bases, with 9 bases lying between them.

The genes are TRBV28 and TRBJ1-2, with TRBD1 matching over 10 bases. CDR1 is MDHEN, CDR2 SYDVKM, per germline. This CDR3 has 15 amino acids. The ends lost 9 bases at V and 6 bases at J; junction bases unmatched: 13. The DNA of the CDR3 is TGTGCCAGGCTTTTCGACAGGGGGCGGGCGGATGGCTACACCTTC. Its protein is CARLFDRGRADGYTF.

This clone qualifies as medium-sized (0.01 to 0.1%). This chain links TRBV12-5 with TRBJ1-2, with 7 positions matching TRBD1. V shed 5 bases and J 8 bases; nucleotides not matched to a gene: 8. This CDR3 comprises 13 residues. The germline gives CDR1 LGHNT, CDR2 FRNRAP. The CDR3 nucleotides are TGTGCTAGTGGTGCGACAGGGTTTAAAGGCTACACCTTC. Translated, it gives CASGATGFKGYTF.

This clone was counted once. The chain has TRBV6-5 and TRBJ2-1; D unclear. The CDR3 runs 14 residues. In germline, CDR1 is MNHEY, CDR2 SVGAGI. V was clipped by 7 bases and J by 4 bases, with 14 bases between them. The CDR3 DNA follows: TGTGCCAGCACACTTACCCCACCTTACAATGAGCAGTTCTTC. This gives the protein CASTLTPPYNEQFF.

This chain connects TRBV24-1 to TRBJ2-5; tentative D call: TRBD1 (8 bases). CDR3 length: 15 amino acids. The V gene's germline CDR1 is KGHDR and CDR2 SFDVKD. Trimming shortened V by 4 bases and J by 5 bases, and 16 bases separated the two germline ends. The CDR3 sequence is CATSDTGGGRETQYF. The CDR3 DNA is TGTGCCACCAGTGACACAGGGGGGGGACGGGAGACCCAGTACTTC.

The CDR3 region has the DNA TGCGCCAGCAGCCCCAGGACTACTTACTACAATGAGCAGTTCTTC. It specifies CASSPRTTYYNEQFF. The genes are TRBV4-1 and TRBJ2-1; weak D call: TRBD2 (6 bases). V lost 4 bases and J lost 3, with 13 bases in between. The length of the CDR3 is 15 residues. Per the germline V gene, CDR1 is MGHRA and CDR2 is YSYEKL.

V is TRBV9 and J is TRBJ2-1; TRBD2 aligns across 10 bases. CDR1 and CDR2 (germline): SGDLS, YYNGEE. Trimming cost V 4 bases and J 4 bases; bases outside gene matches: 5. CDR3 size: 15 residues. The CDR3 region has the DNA TGTGCCAGCAGCCCTCGACTAGCGGGTTACAATGAGCAGTTCTTC. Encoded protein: CASSPRLAGYNEQFF.

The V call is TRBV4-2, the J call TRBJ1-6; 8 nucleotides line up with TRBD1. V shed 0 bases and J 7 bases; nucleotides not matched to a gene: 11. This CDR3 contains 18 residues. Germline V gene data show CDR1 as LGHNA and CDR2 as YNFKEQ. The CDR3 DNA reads TGTGCCAGCAGCCAAGACAACCCTCGGACAGGGCTGAATTCACCCCTCCACTTT. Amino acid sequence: CASSQDNPRTGLNSPLHF.

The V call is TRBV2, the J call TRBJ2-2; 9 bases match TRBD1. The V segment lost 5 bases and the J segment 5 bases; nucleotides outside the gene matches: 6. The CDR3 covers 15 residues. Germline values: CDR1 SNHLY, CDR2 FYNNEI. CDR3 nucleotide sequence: TGTGCCAGCAGTTCCACCGGGACAGGGACCGGGGAGCTGTTTTTT. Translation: CASSSTGTGTGELFF.

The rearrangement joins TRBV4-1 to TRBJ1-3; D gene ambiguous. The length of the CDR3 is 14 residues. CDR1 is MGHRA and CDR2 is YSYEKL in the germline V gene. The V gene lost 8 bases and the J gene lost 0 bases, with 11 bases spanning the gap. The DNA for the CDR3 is TGCGCCAGCGCGGTCCGGTCCTCTGGAAACACCATATATTTT. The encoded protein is CASAVRSSGNTIYF.

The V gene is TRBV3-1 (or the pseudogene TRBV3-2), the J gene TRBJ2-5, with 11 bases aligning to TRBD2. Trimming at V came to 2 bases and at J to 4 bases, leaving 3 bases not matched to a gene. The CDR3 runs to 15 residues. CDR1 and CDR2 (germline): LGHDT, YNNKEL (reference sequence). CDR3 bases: TGTGCCAGCAGCCAACCCCTAGCGGGAGGAGAGACCCAGTACTTC. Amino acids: CASSQPLAGGETQYF.

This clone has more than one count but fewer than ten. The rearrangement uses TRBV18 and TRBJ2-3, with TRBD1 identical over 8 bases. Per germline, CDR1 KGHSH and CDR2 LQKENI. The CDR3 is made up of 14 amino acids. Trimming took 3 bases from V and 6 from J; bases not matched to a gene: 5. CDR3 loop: CASSPVTGVDTQYF. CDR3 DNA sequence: TGTGCCAGCTCACCGGTGACAGGGGTGGATACGCAGTATTTT.

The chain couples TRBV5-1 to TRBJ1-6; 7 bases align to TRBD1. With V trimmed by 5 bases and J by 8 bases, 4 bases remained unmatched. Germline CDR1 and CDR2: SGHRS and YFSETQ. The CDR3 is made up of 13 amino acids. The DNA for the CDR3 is TGCGCCAGCAGTGACAGGGTGGATTCACCCCTCCACTTT. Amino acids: CASSDRVDSPLHF.

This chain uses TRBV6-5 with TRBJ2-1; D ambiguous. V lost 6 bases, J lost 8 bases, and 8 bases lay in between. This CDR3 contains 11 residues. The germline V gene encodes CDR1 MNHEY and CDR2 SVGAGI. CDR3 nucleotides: TGTGCCAGCAGCTCCCTCCATGAGCAGTTCTTC. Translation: CASSSLHEQFF.

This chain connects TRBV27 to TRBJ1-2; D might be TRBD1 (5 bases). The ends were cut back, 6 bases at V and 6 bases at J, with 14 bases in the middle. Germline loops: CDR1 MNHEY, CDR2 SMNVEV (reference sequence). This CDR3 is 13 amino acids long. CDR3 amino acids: CASRAQIGDGYTF. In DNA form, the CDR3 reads TGTGCCAGCAGGGCACAGATAGGGGATGGCTACACCTTC.

As DNA, the CDR3 is TGTGCCACCAGCAGAGAGGTGTTTAGCGGGTCAAATACAGATACGCAGTATTTT. Its protein product is CATSREVFSGSNTDTQYF. The chain uses TRBV15 and TRBJ2-3, with 7 bases fitting TRBD2. This CDR3 has 18 residues. The V and J ends lost 0 bases and 3 bases, in that order; junction bases with no gene match: 12. The germline V gene has CDR1 LNHNV and CDR2 YYDKDF (reference sequence).